These 10 T cell receptor beta chains were sequenced from one sample in a study of beta chain features in type 1 diabetes (dated by TCRdb to the late 2010s). Overall results and qualifications from the work: In all four CD4+ subsets, TCRB CDR3 length was moderately but significantly shorter in type 1 diabetes patients.

Library preparation used the immunoSEQ multiplex PCR assay. The entire amount of isolated RNA was reverse transcribed using the High Capacity cDNA Reverse Transcription Kit, so the sequenced TCRB transcripts were expressed ones. What TCRdb holds here is the immuneACCESS table cut down to in-frame rearrangements. Part of the clones is not present; checked against another copy, under half of the missing clones reflect an unresolved V gene, and the others are unexplained. The sample records almost 350,000 clones, around 9.7% of which are singletons. The ten largest clones capture around 1% of the sample. The antigens for these receptors are not known. The material sequenced was central memory CD4+ T cells from blood. The receptors were gathered from a man aged 30-40 years with type 1 diabetes.

This chain uses TRBV7-2 with TRBJ2-7, with D possibly matching TRBD2 (6 bases). Germline V gene data show CDR1 as SGHTA and CDR2 as FQGNSA. The V gene lost 0 bases and the J gene lost 2 bases, with 11 bases spanning the gap. This CDR3 is built from 15 residues. CDR3 sequence: CASSLATGGTYEQYF. The CDR3 DNA is TGTGCCAGCAGCTTAGCTACCGGAGGGACCTACGAGCAGTACTTC. The whole variable domain, remainder taken from reference TRBV7-2 and TRBJ2-7, is GAGVSQSPSNKVTEKGKDVELRCDPISGHTALYWYRQSLGQGLEFLIYFQGNSAPDKSGLPSDRFSAERTGGSVSTLTIQRTQQEDSAVYLCASSLATGGTYEQYFGPGTRLTVT.

This clone was counted only a few times. The CDR3 DNA follows: TGTGCCAGCAGCCTTTCCGGGACAGGGCACGAGCAGTACTTC. The encoded protein is CASSLSGTGHEQYF. The chain employs TRBV5-4 and TRBJ2-7; TRBD1 agrees at 9 bases. Germline V gene sequence: CDR1 SGHNT, CDR2 YYREEE (reference sequence). V lost 4 bases to trimming and J lost 5 bases; unmatched junction nucleotides: 7. The CDR3 totals 14 residues.

There are a few counts of this clone. The CDR3 region has the DNA TGTGCCACCACCATAGCGGGGGGCATCACAGATACGCAGTATTTT. Its translation: CATTIAGGITDTQYF. The V call is TRBV19, the J call TRBJ2-3; 10 nucleotides match TRBD2. Germline-derived CDR1 and CDR2 are LNHDA and SQIVND (reference sequence). This CDR3 has 15 residues. With 10 bases clipped from V and 2 bases from J, the junction kept 9 bases outside the gene matches.

There are a few counts of this clone. The chain is built from TRBV7-7 and TRBJ2-2; 8 positions agree with TRBD2. The CDR3 loop spans 16 amino acids. Germline V gives CDR1 SSHAT, CDR2 FNYEAQ (reference sequence). V gave up 1 base and J gave up 2 bases; unmatched junction bases: 3. CDR3 protein: CASSLVAGSNTGELFF. DNA of the CDR3: TGTGCCAGCAGCTTAGTAGCGGGGAGTAACACCGGGGAGCTGTTTTTT. Based on the CDR3 plus reference TRBV7-7 and TRBJ2-2, the full variable domain is GAGVSQSPRYKVTKRGQDVTLRCDPISSHATLYWYQQALGQGPEFLTYFNYEAQPDKSGLPSDRFSAERPEGSISTLTIQRTEQRDSAMYRCASSLVAGSNTGELFFGEGSRLTVL.

V gene TRBV19 combines with J gene TRBJ1-5; no clear D. Trimming removed 6 bases from V and 0 bases from J, with 6 bases in between. In germline, CDR1 is LNHDA, CDR2 SQIVND (reference sequence). This CDR3 has 13 amino acids. CDR3 coding DNA: TGTGCCAGTAGCCCATATAGCAATCAGCCCCAGCATTTT. This sequence encodes CASSPYSNQPQHF. The full variable domain, rest sourced from reference TRBV19 and TRBJ1-5, is DGGITQSPKYLFRKEGQNVTLSCEQNLNHDAMYWYRQDPGQGLRLIYYSQIVNDFQKGDIAEGYSVSREKKESFPLTVTSAQKNPTAFYLCASSPYSNQPQHFGDGTRLSIL.

The chain recombines TRBV7-2 with TRBJ2-1; D is ambiguous. CDR1 is SGHTA, CDR2 FQGNSA, per germline. The germline V and J ends were trimmed by 2 bases and 8 bases, with 7 bases remaining between them. CDR3 length equals 12 residues. In nucleotides, the CDR3 is TGTGCCAGCAGCTTAAACCTTGATGAGCAGTTCTTC. It specifies CASSLNLDEQFF.

The chain recombines TRBV6-5 with TRBJ2-3; D is possibly TRBD1 or TRBD2 (6 bases each). Germline CDR1 MNHEY, CDR2 SVGAGI. This CDR3 has 14 residues. The ends were cut back, 11 bases at V and 2 bases at J, with 17 bases in the middle. The CDR3 loop is CASREGGNTDTQYF. For the CDR3, the DNA is TGTGCCTCCCGAGAGGGGGGAAACACAGATACGCAGTATTTT.

A remark on this clone: The same CDR3 can be traced to other DNA sequences in this sample. The chain's CDR3 is CSVGEGTNEKLFF. The CDR3 region has the DNA TGCAGCGTTGGAGAAGGGACTAATGAAAAACTGTTTTTT. The rearrangement uses TRBV29-1 and TRBJ1-4, with no clear D. This CDR3 has 13 amino acids. Germline V CDR1 and CDR2: SQVTM, ANQGSEA. V lost 4 bases to trimming and J lost 2 bases, with 8 bases between them.

The rearrangement links TRBV29-1 to TRBJ2-2; D perhaps matches TRBD1 (5 bases). CDR1 and CDR2 from the germline V gene are SQVTM and ANQGSEA. V was shortened by 2 bases and J by 2 bases, with 9 bases between the two germline ends. The CDR3 spans 14 residues. CDR3 in DNA: TGCAGCGTTGAATCCAGGGATAACACCGGGGAGCTGTTTTTT. Its translation: CSVESRDNTGELFF.

The chain links TRBV7-8 to TRBJ2-3; TRBD1 or TRBD2 may be the D gene (5 bases each). The CDR3 is 15 residues long. Trimming removed 5 bases at V and 3 bases at J, with 15 bases between. CDR1 and CDR2 (germline): SGHVS, FQNEAQ. CDR3 DNA: TGTGCCAGCAGCCGCCGGAGGCAGGGAACAGATACGCAGTATTTT. Amino acid sequence: CASSRRRQGTDTQYF.